This T cell receptor (beta chain) was observed in a study of T cell repertoires in cytomegalovirus infection. Looking at the study overall: TCR beta signatures that were public indicated CMV infection and matching HLA type.

TCRdb re-called the reads through MiXCR, storing one row per CDR3 protein. Of around 180,000 distinct CDR3 sequences in the sample, approximately 19% were seen once. Germline V gene data show CDR1 as MGHRA and CDR2 as YSYEKL. J gave up 7 bases and V 1 base, and 4 bases lay outside the gene matches. The CDR3 totals 15 residues. Findings and caveats of the study: Totalled public TCR beta family frequency picked out people who carried CMV plus the relevant HLA. In two of eight donors, the top clonotype was HLA-C-restricted CMV-specific.

This clonotype was recorded a few times. Its specificity is unknown. The clonotype was recovered from a human donor in good health (CMV status not recorded). Some clones in this sample may be carry-over from other donors' samples. The chain has TRBV4-1 and TRBJ1-5; 10 nucleotides line up with TRBD1. The sample comprised PBMCs. Here the CDR3 reads CASSQGDRGYQPQHF. The CDR3 DNA reads TGCGCCAGCAGCCAAGGGGACAGGGGCTACCAGCCCCAGCATTTT.